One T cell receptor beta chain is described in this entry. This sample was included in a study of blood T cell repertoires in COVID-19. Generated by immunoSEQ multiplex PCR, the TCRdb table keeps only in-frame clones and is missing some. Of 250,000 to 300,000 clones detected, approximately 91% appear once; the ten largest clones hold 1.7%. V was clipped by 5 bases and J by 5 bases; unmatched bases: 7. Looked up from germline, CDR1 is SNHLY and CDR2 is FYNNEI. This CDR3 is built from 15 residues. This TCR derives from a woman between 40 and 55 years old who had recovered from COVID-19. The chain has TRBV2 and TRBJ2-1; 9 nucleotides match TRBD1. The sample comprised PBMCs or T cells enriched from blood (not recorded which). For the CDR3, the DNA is TGTGCCAGCAGTCCGGGACAGGGCCTCAACAATGAGCAGTTCTTC. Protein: CASSPGQGLNNEQFF.